Listed below are T cell receptor beta chains from one sample, sequenced in a study of OX40 agonist ivuxolimab in advanced cancers. Assay used: immunoSEQ multiplex PCR; TCRdb lists only in-frame clones, some missing. This table has roughly 76,000 clones, around 90% appearing once. Sequenced material: CD4+ or CD8+ T cells sorted from blood, taken in a trial of the OX40 agonist ivuxolimab. The receptors derive from an adult with an advanced solid tumor such as melanoma, head and neck, liver or kidney cancer. CDR3s include the opening cysteine and the closing phenylalanine or tryptophan. D genes are given only for firm matches. Part of the rows lack a size; the others show once, few, many or a class for expanded clones.

clone_size,v_call,j_call,d_call,cdr3_nt,cdr3_aa
.,TRBV25-1,TRBJ2-7,.,TGTGCCAGCAGGGAAGGGGGTTACCCCTACGAGCAGTACTTC,CASREGGYPYEQYF
.,TRBV4-3,TRBJ1-6,.,TGCGCCAGCAGCCAAGAAGACGGGAGTTCACCCCTCCACTTT,CASSQEDGSSPLHF
.,TRBV28,TRBJ1-5,.,TGTGCCAGCAGCTCCCCGACCCAGCATTTT,CASSSPTQHF
.,TRBV27,TRBJ2-3,.,TGTGCCAGCAGTTTCTCCGGACTCACAGATACGCAGTATTTT,CASSFSGLTDTQYF
.,TRBV4-2,TRBJ1-3,.,TGTGCCAGCAGCCAAGGGACGGTAAGAAACACCATATATTTT,CASSQGTVRNTIYF
once,TRBV19,TRBJ2-5,.,TGTGCCAGTAGTCACATGTGGGAGTACCAAGAGACCCAGTACTTC,CASSHMWEYQETQYF
few,TRBV30,TRBJ1-5,.,TGTGCCTGGAGTGTAGTCACGGGGCAGCCCCAGCATTTT,CAWSVVTGQPQHF
.,TRBV19,TRBJ1-2,.,TGTGCCAGTAGTATAGATGATTTCCGCAAGGATAACTATGGCTACACCTTC,CASSIDDFRKDNYGYTF
.,TRBV10-1,TRBJ2-7,.,TGCGCCAGCATCCTCATGGGACCCTTCGAGCAGTACTTC,CASILMGPFEQYF
.,TRBV13,TRBJ2-7,.,TGTGCCAGCAGCTTAGCGAGACAAAGGGAGGTCTACGAGCAGTACTTC,CASSLARQREVYEQYF
.,TRBV5-4,TRBJ1-2,.,TGTGCCAGCAGCTTGCGGTCAGGGAACTATGGCTACACCTTC,CASSLRSGNYGYTF
.,TRBV6-5,TRBJ1-1,.,TGTGCCAGCAGTTACTCAGACCTGACTGAAGCTTTCTTT,CASSYSDLTEAFF
.,TRBV19,TRBJ1-2,TRBD1,TGTGCCAGTAGTTGGGACAGAACTTCTAACTATGGCTACACCTTC,CASSWDRTSNYGYTF
once,TRBV4-2,TRBJ1-4,.,TGTGCCAGCAGCCAAGGGGTACAGGGTAATGAAAAACTGTTTTTT,CASSQGVQGNEKLFF
once,TRBV11-2,TRBJ1-1,.,TGTGCCAGCAGCATATCATCAGGGAACACTGAAGCTTTCTTT,CASSISSGNTEAFF
.,TRBV28,TRBJ1-2,TRBD1,TGTGCCAGCAGTCTCGGACAGGTCGCTAACTATGGCTACACCTTC,CASSLGQVANYGYTF
.,TRBV9,TRBJ1-3,.,TGTGCCAGCAGCGTAGACCGAGGGCCCGGAAACACCATATATTTT,CASSVDRGPGNTIYF
.,TRBV7-7,TRBJ2-1,.,TGTGCTAGCAGCTTAACAGATTACAATGAGCAGTTCTTC,CASSLTDYNEQFF
.,TRBV7-6,TRBJ2-7,TRBD2,TGTGCCAGCAGCTTATGGGCGGGAGGGCCCGAGCAGTACTTC,CASSLWAGGPEQYF
.,TRBV19,TRBJ1-5,.,TGTGCCAGTAGTATTGGGACTCGGGGGGGCAATCAGCCCCAGCATTTT,CASSIGTRGGNQPQHF
.,TRBV6-5,TRBJ1-1,TRBD1,TGTGCCAGCAGTTATTACGGACAGGGCGCTGAAGCTTTCTTT,CASSYYGQGAEAFF
.,TRBV13,TRBJ2-7,.,TGTGCCAGCAGCTTAGGGGGCGGACATCAGTACTTC,CASSLGGGHQYF
.,TRBV30,TRBJ1-1,.,TGTGCCTGGAGTGTGGGCAGAAACACTGAAGCTTTCTTT,CAWSVGRNTEAFF
.,TRBV7-6,TRBJ2-1,TRBD2,TGTGCCAGCAGCCTATCGGCTAGCGGGAGAGTTTACAATGAGCAGTTCTTC,CASSLSASGRVYNEQFF
.,TRBV27,TRBJ2-7,.,TGTGCCAGCAGTTTGACGGTGTCCTACGAGCAGTACTTC,CASSLTVSYEQYF
.,TRBV11-2,TRBJ1-2,.,TGTGCCAGCAGCCCCGGTCTTCTTTCTACTAACTATGGCTACACCTTC,CASSPGLLSTNYGYTF
.,TRBV2,TRBJ1-5,TRBD1,TGTGCCAGCAGTGATCCCGGGACAGGGCCAGAAGTCCACAGCAATCAGCCCCAGCATTTT,CASSDPGTGPEVHSNQPQHF